This T cell receptor beta chain was recorded in a study of blood T cell repertoires in COVID-19. Overall study: Samples of COVID-19 (acute and convalescent) were obtained from the United States, Italy and Spain. The analysed material was cDNA or gDNA that came from T cells, B-cell-depleted T cells, or PBMCs.

Methods used by the authors: Estimated nucleated cell counts came from reference gene primer amplification. Using immunoSEQ multiplex PCR, the repertoire was profiled, and TCRdb retains in-frame clones only, with some absent. V, J and clone size are those of that table, while D and trimming were read from the DNA. The sample includes 85,000 or so clones, roughly 88% of them seen just once. Germline CDR1 is MGHRA and CDR2 is YSYEKL. The CDR3 totals 15 residues. V lost 0 bases and J lost 6; bases outside the gene matches: 4. The receptor comes from a man in his fifties with active or convalescent COVID-19. The V gene is TRBV4-1, the J gene TRBJ1-4; TRBD1 matches at 7 bases. Sequenced: peripheral blood. The CDR3 region is CASSQDRTGYEKLFF. The CDR3 DNA follows: TGCGCCAGCAGCCAAGACCGGACAGGCTATGAAAAACTGTTTTTT.